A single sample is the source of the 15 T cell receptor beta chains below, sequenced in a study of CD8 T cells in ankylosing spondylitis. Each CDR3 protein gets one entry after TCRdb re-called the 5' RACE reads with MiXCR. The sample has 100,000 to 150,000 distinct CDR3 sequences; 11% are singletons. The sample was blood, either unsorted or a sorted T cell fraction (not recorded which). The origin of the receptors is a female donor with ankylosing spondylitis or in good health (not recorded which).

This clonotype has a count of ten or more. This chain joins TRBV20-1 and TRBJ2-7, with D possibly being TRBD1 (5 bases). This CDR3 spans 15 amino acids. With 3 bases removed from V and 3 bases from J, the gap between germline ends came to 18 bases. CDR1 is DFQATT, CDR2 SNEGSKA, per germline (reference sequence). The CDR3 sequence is CSASPQDEANYEQYF. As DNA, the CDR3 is TGCAGTGCTAGTCCACAGGACGAAGCGAACTACGAGCAGTACTTC.

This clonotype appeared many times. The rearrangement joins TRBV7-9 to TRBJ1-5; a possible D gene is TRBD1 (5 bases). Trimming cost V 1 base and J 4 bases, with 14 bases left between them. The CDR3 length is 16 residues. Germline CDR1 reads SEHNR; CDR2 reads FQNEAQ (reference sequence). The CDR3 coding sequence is TGTGCCAGCAGCTTAGACGCAGGGAGAAATAATCAGCCCCAGCATTTT. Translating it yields CASSLDAGRNNQPQHF.

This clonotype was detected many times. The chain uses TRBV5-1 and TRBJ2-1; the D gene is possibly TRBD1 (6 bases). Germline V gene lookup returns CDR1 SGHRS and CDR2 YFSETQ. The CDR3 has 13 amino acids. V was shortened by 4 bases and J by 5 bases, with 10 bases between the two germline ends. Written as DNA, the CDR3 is TGCGCCAGCAGCCCGCAGGGGAACAATGAGCAGTTCTTC. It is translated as CASSPQGNNEQFF.

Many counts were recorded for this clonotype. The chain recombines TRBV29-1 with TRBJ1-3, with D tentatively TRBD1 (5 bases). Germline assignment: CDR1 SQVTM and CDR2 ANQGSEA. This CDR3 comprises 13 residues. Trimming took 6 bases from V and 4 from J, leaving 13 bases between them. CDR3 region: CSVAGRVGNTIYF. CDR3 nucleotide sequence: TGCAGCGTCGCTGGCAGGGTCGGAAACACCATATATTTT.

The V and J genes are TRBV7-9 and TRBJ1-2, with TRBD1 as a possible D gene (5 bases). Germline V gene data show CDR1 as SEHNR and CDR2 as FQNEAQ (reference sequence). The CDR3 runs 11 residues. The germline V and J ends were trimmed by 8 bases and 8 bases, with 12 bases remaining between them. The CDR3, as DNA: TGTGCCAGCGGGGGGGGTGGCGGCTACACCTTC. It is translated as CASGGGGGYTF. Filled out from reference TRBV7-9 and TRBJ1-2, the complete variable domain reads DTGVSQNPRHKITKRGQNVTFRCDPISEHNRLYWYRQTLGQGPEFLTYFQNEAQLEKSRLLSDRFSAERPKGSFSTLEIQRTEQGDSAMYLCASGGGGGYTFGSGTRLTVV.

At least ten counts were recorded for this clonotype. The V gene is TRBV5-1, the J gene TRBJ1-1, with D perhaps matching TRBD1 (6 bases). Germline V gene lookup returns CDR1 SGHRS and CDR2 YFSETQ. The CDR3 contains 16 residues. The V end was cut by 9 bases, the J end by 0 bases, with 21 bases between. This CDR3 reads CATPVRGGVLNTEAFF. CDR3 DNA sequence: TGCGCCACCCCTGTTAGGGGGGGTGTCCTGAACACTGAAGCTTTCTTT. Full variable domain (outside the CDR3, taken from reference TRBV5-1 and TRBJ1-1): KAGVTQTPRYLIKTRGQQVTLSCSPISGHRSVSWYQQTPGQGLQFLFEYFSETQRNKGNFPGRFSGRQFSNSRSEMNVSTLELGDSALYLCATPVRGGVLNTEAFFGQGTRLTVV.

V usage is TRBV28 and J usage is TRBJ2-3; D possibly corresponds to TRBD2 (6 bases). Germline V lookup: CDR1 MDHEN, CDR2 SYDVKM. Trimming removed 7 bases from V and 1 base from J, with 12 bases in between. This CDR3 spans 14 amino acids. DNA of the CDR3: TGTGCCAGCATCTACGGAGGGGGCACAGATACGCAGTATTTT. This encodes CASIYGGGTDTQYF.

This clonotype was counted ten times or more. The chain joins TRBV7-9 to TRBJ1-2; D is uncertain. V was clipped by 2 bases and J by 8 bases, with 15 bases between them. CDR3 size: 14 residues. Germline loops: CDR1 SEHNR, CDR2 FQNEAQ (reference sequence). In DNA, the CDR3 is TGTGCCAGCAGCTTATTCGAAGTTCCCAACGGCTACACCTTC. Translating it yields CASSLFEVPNGYTF.

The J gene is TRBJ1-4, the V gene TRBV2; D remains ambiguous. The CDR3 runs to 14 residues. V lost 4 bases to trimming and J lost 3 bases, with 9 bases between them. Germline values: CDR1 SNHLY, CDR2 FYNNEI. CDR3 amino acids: CASSVGGANEKLFF. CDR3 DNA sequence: TGTGCCAGCAGTGTGGGCGGCGCTAATGAAAAACTGTTTTTT.

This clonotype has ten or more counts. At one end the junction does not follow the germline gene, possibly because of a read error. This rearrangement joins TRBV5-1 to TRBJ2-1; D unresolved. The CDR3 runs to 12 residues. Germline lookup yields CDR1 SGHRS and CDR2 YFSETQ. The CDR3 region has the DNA TGTGCCAGCAGTTTAGGAGCGAATGAGCAGTTCTTC. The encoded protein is CASSLGANEQFF.

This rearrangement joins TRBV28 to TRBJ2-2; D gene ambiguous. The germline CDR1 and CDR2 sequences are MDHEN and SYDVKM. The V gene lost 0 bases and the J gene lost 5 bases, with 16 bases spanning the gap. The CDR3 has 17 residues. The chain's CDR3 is CASSLWQAKEETGELFF. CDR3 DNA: TGTGCCAGCAGTTTATGGCAGGCTAAAGAGGAGACCGGGGAGCTGTTTTTT.

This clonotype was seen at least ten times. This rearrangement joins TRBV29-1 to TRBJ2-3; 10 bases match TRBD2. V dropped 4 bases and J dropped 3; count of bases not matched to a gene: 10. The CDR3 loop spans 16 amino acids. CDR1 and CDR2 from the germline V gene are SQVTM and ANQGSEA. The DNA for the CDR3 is TGCAGCGTTGCCCGACCGAGCGGGGGGGAGACAGATACGCAGTATTTT. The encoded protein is CSVARPSGGETDTQYF.

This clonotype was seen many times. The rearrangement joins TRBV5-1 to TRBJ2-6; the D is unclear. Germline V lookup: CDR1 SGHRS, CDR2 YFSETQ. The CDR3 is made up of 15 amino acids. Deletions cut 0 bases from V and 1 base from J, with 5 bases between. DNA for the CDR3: TGCGCCAGCAGCTTGGTGGCGTCTGGGGCCAACGTCCTGACTTTC. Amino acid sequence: CASSLVASGANVLTF.

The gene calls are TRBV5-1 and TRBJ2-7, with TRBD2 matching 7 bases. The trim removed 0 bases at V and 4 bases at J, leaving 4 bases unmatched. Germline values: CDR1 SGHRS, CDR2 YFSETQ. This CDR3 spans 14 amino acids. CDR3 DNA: TGCGCCAGCAGCTTGGGCGGGGGAGTTTACGAGCAGTACTTC. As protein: CASSLGGGVYEQYF.

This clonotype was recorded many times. CDR3 residues: CASSRQSYGYTF. The CDR3 coding sequence is TGTGCCAGCAGTCGACAGAGCTATGGCTACACCTTC. The chain combines TRBV12-3 or TRBV12-4 with TRBJ1-2, with D possibly matching TRBD1 (5 bases). The CDR3 runs 12 residues. Trimming removed 5 bases from V and 4 bases from J, with 8 bases in between.